These T cell receptor beta chains were read from a single sample in a study of Graves' ophthalmopathy and Graves' hyperthyroidism. One entry per CDR3 protein, called by TCRdb with MiXCR from the multiplex PCR reads. The table lists a few hundred thousand distinct CDR3 sequences, 17% of them singletons. The specimen sequenced was peripheral blood. Receptor source: an adult woman with stable Graves' hyperthyroidism. CDR3s include the opening cysteine and the closing phenylalanine or tryptophan. The order of the fields is V gene, D gene, clone size, J gene, CDR3 DNA, CDR3 protein. D genes are given only for firm matches. Expanded clones are given a class, and other clones once, few, many or no size at all.

v_call: TRBV28; d_call: TRBD2; clone_size: few; j_call: TRBJ2-1; cdr3_nt: TGTGCCAGCAGTTCTAGCGGGATGACCTACAATGAGCAGTTCTTC; cdr3_aa: CASSSSGMTYNEQFF
v_call: TRBV29-1; d_call: -; clone_size: -; j_call: TRBJ2-7; cdr3_nt: TGCAGCGTTCCCGGCCCAGCGGAGGGAGAATACGAGCAGTACTTC; cdr3_aa: CSVPGPAEGEYEQYF
v_call: TRBV2; d_call: -; clone_size: many; j_call: TRBJ2-7; cdr3_nt: TGTGCCAGCACCAGAATGGGGGAGCCCTACGAGCAGTACTTC; cdr3_aa: CASTRMGEPYEQYF
v_call: TRBV27; d_call: TRBD2; clone_size: many; j_call: TRBJ2-7; cdr3_nt: TGTGCCAGCAGTTTATCGAGTAGCGGGACCGCCTACGAGCAGTACTTC; cdr3_aa: CASSLSSSGTAYEQYF
v_call: TRBV5-4; d_call: -; clone_size: few; j_call: TRBJ2-5; cdr3_nt: TGTGCCAGCAGCTTATTGAGTACCGAGACCCAGTACTTC; cdr3_aa: CASSLLSTETQYF
v_call: TRBV6-2/TRBV6-3; d_call: -; clone_size: few; j_call: TRBJ2-1; cdr3_nt: TGTGCCAGCACGGGGCCGGGGGCGGTTTACAATGAGCAGTTCTTC; cdr3_aa: CASTGPGAVYNEQFF
v_call: TRBV2; d_call: -; clone_size: -; j_call: TRBJ2-2; cdr3_nt: TGTGCCAGCAGTGAAAGGGGGGCCCGCACCGGGGAGCTGTTTTTT; cdr3_aa: CASSERGARTGELFF
v_call: TRBV27; d_call: TRBD1; clone_size: many; j_call: TRBJ2-7; cdr3_nt: TGTGCCAGCAGCCCTACAGGGGCCGTCTACGAGCAGTACTTC; cdr3_aa: CASSPTGAVYEQYF
v_call: TRBV28; d_call: -; clone_size: many; j_call: TRBJ2-7; cdr3_nt: TGTGCCAGCAGTGTCGGGGCCCTTGGGTCCTACGAGCAGTACTTC; cdr3_aa: CASSVGALGSYEQYF
v_call: TRBV24-1; d_call: TRBD1; clone_size: many; j_call: TRBJ2-6; cdr3_nt: TGTGCCACCAGTGATTCCAGACAGGGGGATGCCAACGTCCTGACTTTC; cdr3_aa: CATSDSRQGDANVLTF
v_call: TRBV5-1; d_call: TRBD2; clone_size: many; j_call: TRBJ2-1; cdr3_nt: TGCGCCAGCAGCTGGCTAGCGGGCGGCAATGAGCAGTTCTTC; cdr3_aa: CASSWLAGGNEQFF